Listed below are T cell receptor beta chains from one sample, sequenced in a study of blood T cell repertoires in COVID-19. TCRdb's copy holds only in-frame clones and misses some; the assay was immunoSEQ multiplex PCR. Of 25,000 or so clones in the sample, approximately 85% were seen once. The sequencing input was peripheral blood. The receptors stem from a woman between 50 and 59 years old with active COVID-19. CDR3s include the opening cysteine and the closing phenylalanine or tryptophan. The order of the fields is D gene, V gene, J gene, clone size, CDR3 protein, CDR3 DNA. The D gene is left open where the match is weak. Part of the rows lack a size; the others show once, few, many or a class for expanded clones.

>.|TRBV6-5|TRBJ2-3|.
CAGGAFRADTQYF
TGTGCCGGGGGGGCCTTTAGGGCAGATACGCAGTATTTT
>.|TRBV7-9|TRBJ2-1|once
CASSLDRLDNEQFF
TGTGCCAGCAGCTTAGACCGACTTGACAATGAGCAGTTCTTC
>TRBD1|TRBV7-2|TRBJ1-4|few
CASSLAGQANEKLFF
TGTGCCAGCAGCTTAGCTGGACAGGCTAATGAAAAACTGTTTTTT
>.|TRBV6-1|TRBJ1-3|.
CASSEILTHLSGNTIYF
TGTGCCAGCAGTGAAATACTGACTCACCTTTCTGGAAACACCATATATTTT
>TRBD2|TRBV10-3|TRBJ2-7|.
CAISESASGNGQYF
TGTGCCATCAGTGAGTCGGCTAGCGGGAATGGGCAGTACTTC
>TRBD2|TRBV4-2|TRBJ2-1|.
CASSPLADNEQFF
TGTGCCAGCAGCCCACTAGCGGACAATGAGCAGTTCTTC
>TRBD2|TRBV28|TRBJ2-1|once
CASSRRGREGHNEQFF
TGTGCCAGCAGCCGCCGGGGGCGGGAGGGTCACAATGAGCAGTTCTTC
>TRBD1|TRBV28|TRBJ1-2|.
CATRDRVDYGYTF
TGTGCCACCCGGGACAGGGTTGACTATGGCTACACCTTC
>.|TRBV28|TRBJ1-1|.
CASSLRQMNTEAFF
TGTGCCAGCAGTTTGAGACAGATGAACACTGAAGCTTTCTTT
>TRBD2|TRBV27|TRBJ2-1|.
CASSFLRAGSSYNEQFF
TGTGCCAGCAGTTTCCTTCGAGCGGGGAGCTCCTACAATGAGCAGTTCTTC
>TRBD2|TRBV2|TRBJ2-7|few
CASSEGGRNYEQYF
TGTGCCAGCAGTGAGGGCGGGAGGAACTACGAGCAGTACTTC
>TRBD1|TRBV14|TRBJ2-7|.
CASSRTGSNSYEQYF
TGTGCCAGCAGCCGGACAGGGTCTAACTCCTACGAGCAGTACTTC
>TRBD2|TRBV4-1|TRBJ2-2|.
CASSPRTSGRAGTGELFF
TGCGCCAGCAGCCCCCGGACTAGCGGGAGGGCAGGGACCGGGGAGCTGTTTTTT
>.|TRBV6-1|TRBJ1-3|.
CASSDSVFLGNTIYF
TGTGCCAGCAGTGACAGCGTATTCTTAGGAAACACCATATATTTT
>TRBD1|TRBV3-1/TRBV3-2|TRBJ1-4|once
CASSPTGLGTNEKLFF
TGTGCCAGCAGCCCGACAGGGTTGGGAACTAATGAAAAACTGTTTTTT
>TRBD1|TRBV12-3/TRBV12-4|TRBJ2-1|.
CASSWDRSHEQFF
TGTGCCAGCAGTTGGGACAGGAGCCATGAGCAGTTCTTC
>TRBD2|TRBV7-9|TRBJ2-7|.
CASNELAGEQYF
TGTGCCAGCAACGAATTAGCGGGGGAGCAGTACTTC
>TRBD1|TRBV19|TRBJ2-7|.
CASSFRDRDHEQYF
TGTGCCAGTAGTTTCCGGGACAGGGATCACGAGCAGTACTTC
>.|TRBV5-8|TRBJ2-1|.
CASSLVNYNEQFF
TGTGCCAGCAGCTTGGTCAATTACAATGAGCAGTTCTTC
>TRBD1|TRBV6-5|TRBJ1-2|once
CASSPEWTGGGGYTF
TGTGCCAGCAGTCCCGAATGGACAGGGGGTGGGGGCTACACCTTC
>.|TRBV6-6|TRBJ2-1|.
CSTGGGSSYNEQFF
TGTTCAACCGGTGGGGGGAGCTCCTACAATGAGCAGTTCTTC
>TRBD1|TRBV3-1/TRBV3-2|TRBJ2-1|.
CASSQGRGPRNNEQFF
TGTGCCAGCAGCCAAGGTAGGGGGCCTCGGAACAATGAGCAGTTCTTC
>TRBD2|TRBV28|TRBJ2-1|once
CASSPRLALNNEQFF
TGTGCCAGCAGTCCAAGACTAGCGCTTAACAATGAGCAGTTCTTC
>.|TRBV2|TRBJ1-6|.
CASSGYGANSYNSPLHF
TGTGCCAGCAGTGGGTATGGGGCTAACTCCTATAATTCACCCCTCCACTTT
>.|TRBV5-4|TRBJ1-1|.
CASSAGHTEAFF
TGTGCCAGCAGCGCGGGGCACACTGAAGCTTTCTTT
>TRBD2|TRBV5-1|TRBJ2-7|once
CASSLGARTSEDPYEQYF
TGCGCCAGCAGCTTGGGGGCCAGGACTAGCGAGGACCCCTACGAGCAGTACTTC
>TRBD1|TRBV6-1|TRBJ2-5|.
CASSERQGAQETQYF
TGTGCCAGCAGTGAACGACAGGGGGCTCAAGAGACCCAGTACTTC